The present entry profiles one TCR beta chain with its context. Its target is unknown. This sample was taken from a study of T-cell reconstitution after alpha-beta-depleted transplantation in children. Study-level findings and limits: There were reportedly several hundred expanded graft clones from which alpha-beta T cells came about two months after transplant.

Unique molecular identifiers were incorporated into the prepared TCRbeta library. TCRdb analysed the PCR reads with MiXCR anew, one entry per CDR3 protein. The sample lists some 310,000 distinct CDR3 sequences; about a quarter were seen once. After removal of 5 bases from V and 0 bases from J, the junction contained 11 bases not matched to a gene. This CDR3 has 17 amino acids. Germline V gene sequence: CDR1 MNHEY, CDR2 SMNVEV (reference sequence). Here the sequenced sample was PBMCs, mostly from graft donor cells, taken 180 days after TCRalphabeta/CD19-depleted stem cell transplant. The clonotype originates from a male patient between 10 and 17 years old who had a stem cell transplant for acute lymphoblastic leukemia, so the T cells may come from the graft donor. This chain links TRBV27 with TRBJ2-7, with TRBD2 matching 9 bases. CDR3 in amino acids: CASSTRYRLAASYEQYF. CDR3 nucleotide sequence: TGTGCCAGCAGTACTCGATACCGACTAGCGGCCTCCTACGAGCAGTACTTC.